One and the same sample provided the 11 T cell receptor beta chains below, sequenced in a study of Ad26.COV2.S vaccination and SARS-CoV-2 variants. The treatment was: around 19 received Ad26.COV2.S at low or high dose, single or two shots; 5 received placebo; per-sample allocation not given. Sampling was performed 63 days after the first vaccine or placebo injection. Sequenced by immunoSEQ multiplex PCR; TCRdb stores in-frame clones only, minus some. The table has about 350,000 clones, less than 90% seen once. This specimen consisted of peripheral blood, obtained in a trial of Ad26.COV2.S vaccine versus placebo. The receptors originated from a person between 18 and 65 years old who received the Ad26.COV2.S COVID-19 vaccine or a placebo.

The chain uses TRBV5-1 and TRBJ2-3; 8 bases fit TRBD2. Trimming cost V 0 bases and J 2 bases; bases outside gene matches: 8. Germline CDR1 and CDR2: SGHRS and YFSETQ. The CDR3 spans 17 residues. The CDR3 sequence: CASSLARGGGTTDTQYF. The CDR3 DNA is TGCGCCAGCAGCTTGGCCCGGGGGGGAGGCACCACAGATACGCAGTATTTT.

The V and J genes are TRBV9 and TRBJ1-1; D might be TRBD1 (6 bases). The ends were cut back, 4 bases at V and 1 base at J, with 11 bases in the middle. The CDR3 length is 14 residues. Germline V gives CDR1 SGDLS, CDR2 YYNGEE. CDR3 loop: CASSPETGNTEAFF. In DNA, the CDR3 is TGTGCCAGCAGCCCGGAGACAGGGAACACTGAAGCTTTCTTT. Combining the CDR3 with reference TRBV9 and TRBJ1-1 gives the whole variable domain DSGVTQTPKHLITATGQRVTLRCSPRSGDLSVYWYQQSLDQGLQFLIQYYNGEERAKGNILERFSAQQFPDLHSELNLSSLELGDSALYFCASSPETGNTEAFFGQGTRLTVV.

This clone was counted a single time. The chain links TRBV19 to TRBJ2-2, with D hard to call. V gave up 7 bases and J gave up 0 bases, with 9 bases separating them. The CDR3 covers 14 residues. The germline gives CDR1 LNHDA, CDR2 SQIVND (reference sequence). CDR3 sequence: CASKFYANTGELFF. The CDR3 DNA sequence: TGTGCCAGTAAATTCTATGCGAACACCGGGGAGCTGTTTTTT.

The chain links TRBV5-6 to TRBJ1-1, with D possibly TRBD1 on 6 matching bases. V lost 0 bases and J lost 1, with 7 bases in between. Germline V gene data show CDR1 as SGHDT and CDR2 as YYEEEE. The CDR3 length is 14 residues. Here the CDR3 reads CASSLGQANTEAFF. The CDR3 DNA is TGTGCCAGCAGCTTGGGACAGGCGAACACTGAAGCTTTCTTT.

The chain has TRBV5-1 and TRBJ2-7, with 7 nucleotides matching TRBD1. Trimming removed 2 bases from V and 2 bases from J; junction bases left unmatched: 4. The CDR3 length is 14 residues. Germline V gene data show CDR1 as SGHRS and CDR2 as YFSETQ. CDR3 amino acids: CASSLQGFTYEQYF. The CDR3 DNA is TGCGCCAGCAGCTTACAGGGGTTCACCTACGAGCAGTACTTC.

CDR3 sequence reads: CASSFISGRDKNIQYF. The CDR3 DNA follows: TGTGCCAGCAGCTTCATTAGCGGGAGGGACAAAAACATTCAGTACTTC. The chain carries TRBV11-2 and TRBJ2-4, with 11 bases fitting TRBD2. The CDR3 is made up of 16 amino acids. The germline V gene has CDR1 SGHAT and CDR2 FQNNGV. V dropped 3 bases and J dropped 3; count of bases not matched to a gene: 4.

This clone was detected only once. The genes are TRBV28 and TRBJ1-2, with 9 bases fitting TRBD1. The germline CDR1 and CDR2 sequences are MDHEN and SYDVKM. V shed 6 bases and J 7 bases; nucleotides not matched to a gene: 9. The CDR3 sequence is 14 residues long. The CDR3, as DNA: TGTGCCAGCAGGGACGAGGACAGGGGTAGTGGCTACACCTTC. It translates to CASRDEDRGSGYTF.

This clone was observed a few times. The rearrangement links TRBV5-5 to TRBJ2-3, with 9 nucleotides matching TRBD1. V shed 4 bases and J 1 base; nucleotides not matched to a gene: 4. The CDR3 length is 15 residues. CDR1 SGHKS and CDR2 YYEKEE come from the germline V gene (reference sequence). The DNA of the CDR3 is TGTGCCAGCAGCAGGGACAGGGCTGGCACAGATACGCAGTATTTT. Its protein product is CASSRDRAGTDTQYF.

A single count supports this clone. This chain joins TRBV4-3 and TRBJ1-1; no clear D gene. V shed 4 bases and J shed 3 bases, with 18 bases lying between them. This CDR3 comprises 16 residues. Germline CDR1 and CDR2: LGHNA and YSLEER. DNA of the CDR3: TGCGCCAGCAGCCTCCGGGAGACCCTGAGGGACACTGAAGCTTTCTTT. As protein: CASSLRETLRDTEAFF.

This clone was counted a few times. Other DNA sequences within the sample encode an identical CDR3. DNA of the CDR3: TGCGCCAGCAGCTTGGGTTACGAGCAGTACTTC. It is translated as CASSLGYEQYF. The chain has TRBV5-1 and TRBJ2-7; unclear D gene. CDR1 is SGHRS, CDR2 YFSETQ, per germline. The V and J ends lost 0 bases and 4 bases respectively, with 2 bases between them. The CDR3 is 11 residues long.

As regards this clone: The sample holds other DNA sequences that translate to the same CDR3. The chain uses TRBV6-2 or TRBV6-3 and TRBJ1-5; weak D call: TRBD1 (6 bases). Germline CDR1 and CDR2: MNHEY and SVGEGT. V lost 2 bases and J lost 7, with 12 bases in between. This CDR3 region has 14 residues. The CDR3 DNA reads TGTGCCAGCAGTTACGGAGGGGGGAGGCAGCCCCAGCATTTT. This gives the protein CASSYGGGRQPQHF.